This T cell receptor (beta chain) was retrieved from a study of PD-1 blockade in classical Hodgkin lymphoma. Relapse after autologous stem cell transplantation occurred in every patient, and brentuximab vedotin exposure varied. Progressive disease, partial response or complete response was each patient's best response. TCRdb's copy holds only in-frame clones and misses some; the assay was immunoSEQ multiplex PCR. This sample yields around 65,000 clones, of which about 87% are seen a single time; around 12% belongs to the top ten. The junction had 9 bases not matched to a gene; V was cut back by 2 bases and J by 4 bases. Germline CDR1 and CDR2: MNHNY and SVGAGI (reference sequence). This CDR3 is built from 16 residues. Study results and caveats: Initiation of nivolumab under 1 year after ASCT led to exclusion of patients.

In regard to this clone: The antigen is unknown.

This chain uses TRBV6-6 with TRBJ2-3; TRBD1 matches 7 bases. The clonotype originates from a human donor with classical Hodgkin lymphoma. The material sequenced was peripheral blood mononuclear cells (PBMCs), taken at baseline. In nucleotides, the CDR3 is TGTGCCAGCAGTTACAGTGGACAGGCTTTTTCAGATACGCAGTATTTT. Translation gives CASSYSGQAFSDTQYF.